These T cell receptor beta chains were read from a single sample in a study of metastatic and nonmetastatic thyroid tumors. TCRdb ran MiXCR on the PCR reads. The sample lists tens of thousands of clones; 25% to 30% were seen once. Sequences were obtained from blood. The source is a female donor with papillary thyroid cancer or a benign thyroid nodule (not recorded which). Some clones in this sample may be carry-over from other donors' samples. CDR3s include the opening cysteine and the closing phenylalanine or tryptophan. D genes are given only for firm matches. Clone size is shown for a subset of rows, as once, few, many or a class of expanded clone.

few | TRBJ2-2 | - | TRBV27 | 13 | CASSLSTTGELFF | TGTGCCAGCAGTTTATCGACTACCGGGGAGCTGTTTTTT
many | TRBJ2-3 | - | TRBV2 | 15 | CASSESGHPRDTQYF | TGTGCCAGCAGTGAATCGGGGCACCCGAGGGATACGCAGTATTTT
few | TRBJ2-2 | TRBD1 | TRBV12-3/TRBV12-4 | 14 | CAIMTRQGSGELFF | TGTGCCATCATGACCAGACAGGGGTCCGGGGAGCTGTTTTTT
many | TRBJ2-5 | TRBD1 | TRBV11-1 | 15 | CASSRIMTGEETQYF | TGTGCCAGCAGCCGAATCATGACAGGGGAAGAGACCCAGTACTTC
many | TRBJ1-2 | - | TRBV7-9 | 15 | CASSSSQSFNYGYTF | TGTGCCAGCAGCTCATCCCAGAGTTTTAACTATGGCTACACCTTC
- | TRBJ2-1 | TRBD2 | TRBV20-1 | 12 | CSATATSGLQFF | TGCAGTGCCACCGCCACTAGCGGACTGCAGTTCTTC
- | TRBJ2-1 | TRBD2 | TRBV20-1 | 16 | CSARVLAGGHYNEQFF | TGCAGTGCTAGAGTCCTAGCGGGGGGACACTACAATGAGCAGTTCTTC
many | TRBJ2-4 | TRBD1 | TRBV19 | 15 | CASRRGGAEENIQYF | TGTGCCAGCAGGAGAGGGGGCGCGGAGGAGAACATTCAGTACTTC
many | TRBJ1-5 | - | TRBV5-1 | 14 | CASSLGDIDQPQHF | TGCGCCAGCAGCTTGGGGGACATTGATCAGCCCCAGCATTTT
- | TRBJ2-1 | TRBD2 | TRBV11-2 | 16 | CASSLEVRGSGTEQFF | TGTGCCAGCAGCTTAGAGGTGAGGGGAAGCGGGACTGAGCAGTTCTTC
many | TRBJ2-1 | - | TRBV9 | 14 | CASSAGTNYNEQFF | TGTGCCAGCAGCGCCGGGACAAATTACAATGAGCAGTTCTTC
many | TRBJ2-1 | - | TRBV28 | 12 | CASSLDSTRRFF | TGTGCCAGCAGTTTAGACTCGACTAGGAGGTTCTTC
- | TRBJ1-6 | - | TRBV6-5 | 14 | CASSTDRPASPLHF | TGTGCCAGCAGTACTGACAGGCCCGCTTCACCCCTCCACTTT
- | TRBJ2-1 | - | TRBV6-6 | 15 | CASSLLVGGGNQQFF | TGTGCCAGCAGTTTACTAGTGGGGGGCGGGAATCAGCAGTTCTTC
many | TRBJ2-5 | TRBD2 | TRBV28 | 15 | CASGRTSGSFVTQYF | TGTGCCAGCGGAAGGACTAGCGGGAGTTTTGTGACCCAGTACTTC
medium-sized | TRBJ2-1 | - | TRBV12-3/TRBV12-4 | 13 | CASSLDGPAGQFF | TGTGCCAGCAGTTTAGACGGGCCCGCGGGGCAGTTCTTC
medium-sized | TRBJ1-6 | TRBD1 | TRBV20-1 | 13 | CSASRGMDSPLHF | TGCAGTGCTAGCAGGGGGATGGATTCACCCCTCCACTTT
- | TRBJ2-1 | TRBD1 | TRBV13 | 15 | CASSRQGTPYNEQFF | TGTGCCAGCAGCAGACAGGGGACCCCTTACAATGAGCAGTTCTTC
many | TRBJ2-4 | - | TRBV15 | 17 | CATSRDPRGKAKNIQYF | TGTGCCACCAGCAGAGATCCGCGGGGAAAGGCCAAAAACATTCAGTACTTC
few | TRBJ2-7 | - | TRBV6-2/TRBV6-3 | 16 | CASSYSGWTRVGEQYF | TGTGCCAGCAGTTACTCTGGCTGGACAAGGGTGGGAGAGCAGTACTTC
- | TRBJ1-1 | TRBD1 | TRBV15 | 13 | CATQDRANTEAFF | TGTGCCACCCAAGACAGGGCCAACACTGAAGCTTTCTTT
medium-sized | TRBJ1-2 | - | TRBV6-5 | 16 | CASSYSSTVSLYGYTF | TGTGCCAGCAGTTACTCATCGACCGTCTCCCTTTATGGCTACACCTTC
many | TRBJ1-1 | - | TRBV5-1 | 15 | CASSLGEGMNTEAFF | TGCGCCAGCAGCTTGGGTGAGGGTATGAACACTGAAGCTTTCTTT
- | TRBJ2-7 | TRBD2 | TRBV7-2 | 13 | CASSGTRRYEQYF | TGTGCCAGCAGCGGGACTAGACGGTACGAGCAGTACTTC
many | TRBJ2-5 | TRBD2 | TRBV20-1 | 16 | CSALGTSGRAGKTQYF | TGCAGTGCTCTGGGGACTAGCGGGAGGGCCGGGAAGACCCAGTACTTC
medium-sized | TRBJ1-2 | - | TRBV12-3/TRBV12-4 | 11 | CASSKGGGYTF | TGTGCCAGCAGTAAGGGGGGTGGCTACACCTTC
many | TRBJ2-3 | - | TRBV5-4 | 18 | CASSLAPTRQTGTDTQYF | TGTGCCAGCAGCTTGGCCCCTACCCGGCAGACCGGAACAGATACGCAGTATTTT
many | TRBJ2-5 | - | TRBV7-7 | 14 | CASSPVQGWETQYF | TGTGCTAGCAGCCCCGTGCAGGGTTGGGAGACCCAGTACTTC
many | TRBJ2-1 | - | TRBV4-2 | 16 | CASSQDQSGYGNEQFF | TGTGCCAGCAGCCAAGATCAAAGCGGTTATGGTAATGAGCAGTTCTTC
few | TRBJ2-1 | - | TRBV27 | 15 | CASSTPDSYFNQQFF | TGTGCCAGCAGTACCCCCGACAGCTATTTCAATCAGCAGTTCTTC
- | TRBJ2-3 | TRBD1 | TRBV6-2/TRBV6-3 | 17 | CASSPGQVIFGTDTQYF | TGTGCCAGCAGTCCGGGACAGGTTATATTCGGCACAGATACGCAGTATTTT
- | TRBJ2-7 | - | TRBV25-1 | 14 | CASNSKGEDYEQYF | TGTGCCAGCAACTCTAAGGGTGAGGACTACGAGCAGTACTTC
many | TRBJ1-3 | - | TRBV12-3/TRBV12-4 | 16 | CASSSPGMSPGNTIYF | TGTGCCAGCAGTTCGCCAGGGATGAGCCCTGGAAACACCATATATTTT
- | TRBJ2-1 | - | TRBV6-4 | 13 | CASSNGCHNEQFF | TGTGCCAGCAGCAACGGTTGCCACAATGAGCAGTTCTTC
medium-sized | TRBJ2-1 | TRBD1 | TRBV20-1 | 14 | CSAVPGQGANEQFF | TGCAGTGCGGTCCCGGGACAGGGCGCAAATGAGCAGTTCTTC
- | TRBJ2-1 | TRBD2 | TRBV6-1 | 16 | CASNKKRGSSYNEQFF | TGTGCCAGCAATAAAAAGCGGGGATCCTCCTACAATGAGCAGTTCTTC
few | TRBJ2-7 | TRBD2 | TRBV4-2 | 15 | CASSQDSGGAYEQYF | TGTGCCAGCAGCCAAGATAGCGGGGGGGCCTACGAGCAGTACTTC
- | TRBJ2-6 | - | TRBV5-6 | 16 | CASSFQCNSVANVLTF | TGTGCCAGCAGCTTTCAGTGTAACTCTGTGGCCAACGTCCTGACTTTC
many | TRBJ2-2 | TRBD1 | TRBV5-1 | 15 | CASSFQGANTGELFF | TGCGCCAGCAGCTTTCAGGGGGCGAACACCGGGGAGCTGTTTTTT
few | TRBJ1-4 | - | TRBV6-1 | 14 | CASRRTGSNEKLFF | TGTGCCAGCAGGAGAACAGGGAGTAACGAAAAACTGTTTTTT
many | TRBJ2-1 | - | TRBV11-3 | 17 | CASSLEGGAGSSGKQFF | TGTGCCAGCAGCTTAGAGGGGGGCGCAGGATCTAGCGGAAAGCAGTTCTTC
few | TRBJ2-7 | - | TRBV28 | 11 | CASSFRHEQYF | TGTGCCAGCAGTTTTCGTCACGAGCAGTACTTC
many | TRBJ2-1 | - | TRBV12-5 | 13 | CASGSGHINEQFF | TGTGCTAGTGGTTCAGGACACATAAATGAGCAGTTCTTC
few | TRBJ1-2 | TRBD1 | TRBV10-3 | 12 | CAISDPQGGYTF | TGTGCCATCAGTGACCCCCAGGGGGGATACACATTC
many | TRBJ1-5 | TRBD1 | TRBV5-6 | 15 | CASSLGDRVNQPQHF | TGTGCCAGCAGCTTAGGGGACAGGGTAAATCAGCCCCAGCATTTT
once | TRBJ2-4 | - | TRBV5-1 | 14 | CASSLDRAKNIQYF | TGCGCCAGCAGCTTGGACAGGGCCAAAAACATTCAGTACTTC
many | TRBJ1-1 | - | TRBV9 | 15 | CASSSRAGGATEAFF | TGTGCCAGCAGCTCCCGAGCGGGGGGAGCCACTGAAGCTTTCTTT
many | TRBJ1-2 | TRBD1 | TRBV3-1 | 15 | CASSQADLGTEASVF | TGTGCCAGCAGCCAAGCTGACCTTGGGACAGAAGCTAGTGTCTTC
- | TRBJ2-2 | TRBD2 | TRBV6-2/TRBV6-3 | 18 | CASSYSGGFESSTGELFF | TGTGCCAGCAGTTACTCGGGAGGGTTTGAGTCTAGCACCGGGGAGCTGTTTTTT
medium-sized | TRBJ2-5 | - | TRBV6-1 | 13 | CASSEVSLGTQYF | TGTGCCAGCAGTGAAGTTTCGCTCGGGACCCAGTACTTC
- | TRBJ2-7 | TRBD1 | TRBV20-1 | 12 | CSVRTDRDEQYF | TGCAGTGTGCGGACTGACAGGGATGAGCAGTACTTC